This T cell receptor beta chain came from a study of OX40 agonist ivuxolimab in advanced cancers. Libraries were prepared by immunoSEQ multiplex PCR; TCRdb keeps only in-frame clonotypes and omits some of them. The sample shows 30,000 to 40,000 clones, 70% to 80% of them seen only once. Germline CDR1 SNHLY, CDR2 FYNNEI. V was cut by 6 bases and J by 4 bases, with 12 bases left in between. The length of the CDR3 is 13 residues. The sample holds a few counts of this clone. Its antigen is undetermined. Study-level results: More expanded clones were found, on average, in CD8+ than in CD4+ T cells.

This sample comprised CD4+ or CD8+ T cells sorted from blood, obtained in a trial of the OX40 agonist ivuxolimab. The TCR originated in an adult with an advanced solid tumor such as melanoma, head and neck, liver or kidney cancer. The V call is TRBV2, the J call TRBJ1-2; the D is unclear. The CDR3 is CASSLREAYGYTF. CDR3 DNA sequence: TGTGCCAGCAGCCTCCGGGAGGCCTATGGCTACACCTTC.